This TCR beta chain was sequenced during a study of blood T cell repertoires in COVID-19. As handled by the study authors: Amplification with reference gene primers provided the estimates of nucleated cell counts. TCRdb's table, derived via immunoSEQ multiplex PCR, lists solely in-frame clones and lacks some. For V, J and clone size, that table is used; D and trimming come from the DNA. The data show about 230,000 clones, around 86% seen once. The CDR3 runs to 13 residues. Trimming cost V 5 bases and J 7 bases; bases outside gene matches: 5. The TCR comes from a man aged 50 or older with COVID-19, enrolled during active disease. Sequenced sample: peripheral blood. The chain recombines TRBV12-3 or TRBV12-4 with TRBJ2-1, with 7 bases identical to TRBD1. The CDR3 DNA sequence: TGTGCCAGCAGTACGGGACAGTTAAATGAGCAGTTCTTC. Its translation: CASSTGQLNEQFF.